Sequencing of this T cell receptor (beta chain) was carried out in a study of T cell repertoires in cytomegalovirus infection. Study in general: It can be stated that public TCR beta signatures indicated CMV infection as well as a matching HLA type.

The length of the CDR3 is 19 residues. V shed 2 bases and J 0 bases; nucleotides not matched to a gene: 10. Germline V gives CDR1 SGHRS, CDR2 YFSETQ. TCRdb passed the reads through MiXCR, listing each CDR3 protein once. The sample consists of about 440,000 distinct CDR3 sequences, 30% to 40% of them appearing once. The chain uses TRBV5-1 and TRBJ2-1; 11 bases line up with TRBD2. This receptor was identified in a human donor in good health (CMV status not recorded). Some clones in this sample may be carry-over from other donors' samples. The specimen was PBMCs. The CDR3 loop is CASSLVAGGPSNSYNEQFF. The CDR3 DNA reads TGCGCCAGCAGCTTAGTAGCGGGGGGGCCCTCTAACTCCTACAATGAGCAGTTCTTC.